This T cell receptor (beta chain) was retrieved from a study of PD-L1 blockade in urothelial cancer. V lost 3 bases to trimming and J lost 1 base; unmatched junction nucleotides: 5. The CDR3 extends over 15 amino acids. Germline CDR1 and CDR2: MGHDK and SYGVNS. The cohort comprised individuals with locally advanced or metastatic urothelial carcinoma. Between 1 and 8 samples per patient were obtained, pretreatment and on-treatment. Profiling relied on immunoSEQ multiplex PCR, and the TCRdb table lists in-frame clones only, not all of them. The sample lists 30,000 to 45,000 clones; approximately 90% were seen once.

V usage is TRBV25-1 and J usage is TRBJ1-1, with TRBD1 matching 7 bases. The sequences come from PBMCs, collected around atezolizumab (anti-PD-L1) treatment. The TCR was taken from a man between 70 and 80 years old with urothelial cancer. The CDR3 DNA reads TGTGCCAGCAGTGATCCACGGACAGGGAACACTGAAGCTTTCTTT. Amino acids: CASSDPRTGNTEAFF.